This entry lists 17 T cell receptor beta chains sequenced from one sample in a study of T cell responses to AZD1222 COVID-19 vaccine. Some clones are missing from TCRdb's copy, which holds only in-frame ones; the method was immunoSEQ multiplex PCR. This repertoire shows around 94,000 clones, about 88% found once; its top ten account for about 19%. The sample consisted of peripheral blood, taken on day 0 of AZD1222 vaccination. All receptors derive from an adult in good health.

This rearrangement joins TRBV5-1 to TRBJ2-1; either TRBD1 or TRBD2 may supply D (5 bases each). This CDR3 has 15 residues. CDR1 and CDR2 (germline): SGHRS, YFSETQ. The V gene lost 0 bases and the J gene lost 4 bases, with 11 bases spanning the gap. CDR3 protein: CASSLGDGTYNEQFF. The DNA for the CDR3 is TGCGCCAGCAGCTTGGGGGACGGAACTTACAATGAGCAGTTCTTC.

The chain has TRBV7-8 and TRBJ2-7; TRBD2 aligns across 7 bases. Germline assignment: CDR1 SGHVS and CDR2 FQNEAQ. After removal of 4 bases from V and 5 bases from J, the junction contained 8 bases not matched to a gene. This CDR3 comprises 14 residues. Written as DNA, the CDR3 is TGTGCCAGCAGCTGGACTAGTATAAGCCACGAGCAGTACTTC. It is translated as CASSWTSISHEQYF.

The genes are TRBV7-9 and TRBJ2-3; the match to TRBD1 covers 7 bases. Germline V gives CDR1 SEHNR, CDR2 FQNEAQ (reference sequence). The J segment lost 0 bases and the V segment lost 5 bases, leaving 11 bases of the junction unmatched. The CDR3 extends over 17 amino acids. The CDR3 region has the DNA TGTGCCAGCAGCCCCGACCCGGGACAGACTAGCACAGATACGCAGTATTTT. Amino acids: CASSPDPGQTSTDTQYF.

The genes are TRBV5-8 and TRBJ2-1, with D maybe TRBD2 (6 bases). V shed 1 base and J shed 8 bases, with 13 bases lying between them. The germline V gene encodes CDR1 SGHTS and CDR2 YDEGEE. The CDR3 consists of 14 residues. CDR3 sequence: CASSLLSGGDEQFF. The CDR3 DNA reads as TGTGCCAGCAGCTTGTTATCGGGCGGGGATGAGCAGTTCTTC. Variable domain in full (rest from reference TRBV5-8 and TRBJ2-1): EAGVTQSPTHLIKTRGQQATLRCSPISGHTSVYWYQQALGLGLQFLLWYDEGEERNRGNFPPRFSGRQFPNYSSELNVNALELEDSALYLCASSLLSGGDEQFFGPGTRLTVL.

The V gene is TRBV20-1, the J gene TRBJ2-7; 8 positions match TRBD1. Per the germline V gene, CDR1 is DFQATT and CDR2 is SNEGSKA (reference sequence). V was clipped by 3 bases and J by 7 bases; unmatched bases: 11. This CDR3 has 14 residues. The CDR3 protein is CSASEAGGAREQYF. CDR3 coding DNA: TGCAGTGCTAGTGAGGCAGGGGGCGCGAGGGAGCAGTACTTC.

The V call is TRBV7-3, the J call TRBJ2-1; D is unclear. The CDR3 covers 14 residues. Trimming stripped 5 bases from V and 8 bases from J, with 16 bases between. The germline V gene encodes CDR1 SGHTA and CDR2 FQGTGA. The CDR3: CASSPAPSGDEQFF. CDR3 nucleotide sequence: TGTGCCAGCAGCCCGGCCCCTAGTGGGGATGAGCAGTTCTTC. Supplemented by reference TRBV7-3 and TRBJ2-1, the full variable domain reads GAGVSQTPSNKVTEKGKYVELRCDPISGHTALYWYRQSLGQGPEFLIYFQGTGAADDSGLPNDRFFAVRPEGSVSTLKIQRTERGDSAVYLCASSPAPSGDEQFFGPGTRLTVL.

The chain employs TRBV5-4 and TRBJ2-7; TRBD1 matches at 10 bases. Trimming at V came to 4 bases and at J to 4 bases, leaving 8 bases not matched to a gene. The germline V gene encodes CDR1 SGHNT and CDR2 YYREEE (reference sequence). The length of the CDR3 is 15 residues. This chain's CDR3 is CASSPGTGEGYEQYF. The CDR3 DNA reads TGTGCCAGCAGCCCGGGGACAGGGGAAGGGTACGAGCAGTACTTC. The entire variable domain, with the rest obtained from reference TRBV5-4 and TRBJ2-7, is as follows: ETGVTQSPTHLIKTRGQQVTLRCSSQSGHNTVSWYQQALGQGPQFIFQYYREEENGRGNFPPRFSGLQFPNYSSELNVNALELDDSALYLCASSPGTGEGYEQYFGPGTRLTVT.

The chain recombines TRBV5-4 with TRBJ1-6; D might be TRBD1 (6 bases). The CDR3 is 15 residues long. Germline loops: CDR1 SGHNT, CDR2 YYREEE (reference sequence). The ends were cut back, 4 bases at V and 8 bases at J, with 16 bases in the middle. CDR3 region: CASSPLQGMDSPLHF. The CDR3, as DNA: TGTGCCAGCAGCCCCCTACAGGGTATGGATTCACCCCTCCACTTT.

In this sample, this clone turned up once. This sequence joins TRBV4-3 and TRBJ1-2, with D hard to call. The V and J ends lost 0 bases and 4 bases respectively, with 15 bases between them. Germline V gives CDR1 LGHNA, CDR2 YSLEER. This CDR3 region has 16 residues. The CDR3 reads CASSQEWQRRAYGYTF. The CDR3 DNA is TGCGCCAGCAGCCAAGAGTGGCAGAGGAGGGCCTATGGCTACACCTTC.

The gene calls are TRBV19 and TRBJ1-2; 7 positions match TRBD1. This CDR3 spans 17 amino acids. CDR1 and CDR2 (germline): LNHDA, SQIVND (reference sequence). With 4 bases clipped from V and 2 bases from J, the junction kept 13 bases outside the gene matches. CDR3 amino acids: CASSTQGVGGANYGYTF. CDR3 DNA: TGTGCCAGTAGTACCCAGGGGGTTGGGGGCGCCAACTATGGCTACACCTTC.

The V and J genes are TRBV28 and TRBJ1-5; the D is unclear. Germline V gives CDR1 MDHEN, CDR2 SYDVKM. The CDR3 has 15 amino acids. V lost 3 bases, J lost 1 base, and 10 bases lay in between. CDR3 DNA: TGTGCCAGCAGTTTTGGAACGGGAAGCAATCAGCCCCAGCATTTT. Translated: CASSFGTGSNQPQHF.

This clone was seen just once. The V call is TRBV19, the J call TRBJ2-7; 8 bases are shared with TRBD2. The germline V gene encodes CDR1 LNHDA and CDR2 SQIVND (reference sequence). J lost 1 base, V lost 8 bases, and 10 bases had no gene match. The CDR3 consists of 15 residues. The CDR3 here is CASGLGRGGSYEQYF. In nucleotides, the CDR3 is TGTGCCAGTGGCCTAGGGCGCGGGGGGTCCTACGAGCAGTACTTC.

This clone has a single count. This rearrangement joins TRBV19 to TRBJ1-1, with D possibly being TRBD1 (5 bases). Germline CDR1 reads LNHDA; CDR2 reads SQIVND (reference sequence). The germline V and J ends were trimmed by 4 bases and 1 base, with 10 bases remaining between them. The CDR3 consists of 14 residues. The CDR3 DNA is TGTGCCAGTAGTAGACCCGACAGGAACACTGAAGCTTTCTTT. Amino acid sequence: CASSRPDRNTEAFF.

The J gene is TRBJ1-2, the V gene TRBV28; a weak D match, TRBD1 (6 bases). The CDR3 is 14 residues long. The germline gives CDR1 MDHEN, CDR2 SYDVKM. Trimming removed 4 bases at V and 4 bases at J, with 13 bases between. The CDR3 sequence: CASSSEGGGYGYTF. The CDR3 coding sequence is TGTGCCAGCAGTTCCGAGGGGGGAGGCTATGGCTACACCTTC.

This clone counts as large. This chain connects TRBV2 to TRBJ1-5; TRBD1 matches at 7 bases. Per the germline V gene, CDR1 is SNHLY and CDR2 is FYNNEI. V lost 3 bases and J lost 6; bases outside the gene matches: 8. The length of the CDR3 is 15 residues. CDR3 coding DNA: TGTGCCAGCAGTGAGGATTCGACAGGGACTCAGCCCCAGCATTTT. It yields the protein CASSEDSTGTQPQHF.

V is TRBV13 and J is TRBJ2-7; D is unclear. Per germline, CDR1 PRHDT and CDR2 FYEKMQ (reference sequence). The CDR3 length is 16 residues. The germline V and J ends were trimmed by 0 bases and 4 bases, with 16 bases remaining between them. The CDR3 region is CASSLGRPSTPYEQYF. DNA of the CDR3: TGTGCCAGCAGCTTAGGCCGCCCTAGTACCCCTTACGAGCAGTACTTC.

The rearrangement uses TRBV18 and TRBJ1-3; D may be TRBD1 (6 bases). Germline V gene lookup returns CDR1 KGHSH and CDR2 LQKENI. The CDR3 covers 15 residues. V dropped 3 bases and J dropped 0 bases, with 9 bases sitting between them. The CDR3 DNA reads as TGTGCCAGCTCACCGACAGGTCCCTCTGGAAACACCATATATTTT. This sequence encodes CASSPTGPSGNTIYF.